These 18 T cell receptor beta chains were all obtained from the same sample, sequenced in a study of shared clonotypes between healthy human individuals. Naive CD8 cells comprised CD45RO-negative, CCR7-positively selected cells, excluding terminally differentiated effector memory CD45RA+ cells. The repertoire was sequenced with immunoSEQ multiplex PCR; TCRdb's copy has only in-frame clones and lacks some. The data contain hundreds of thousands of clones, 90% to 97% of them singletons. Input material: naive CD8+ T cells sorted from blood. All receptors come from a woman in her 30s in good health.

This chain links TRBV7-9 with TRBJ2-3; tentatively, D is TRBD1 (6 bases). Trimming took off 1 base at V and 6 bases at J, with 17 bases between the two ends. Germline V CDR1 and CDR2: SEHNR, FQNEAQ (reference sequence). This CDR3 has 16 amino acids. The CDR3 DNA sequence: TGTGCCAGCAGCTTAGTCCTAGGGGGAGCGCCCGATACGCAGTATTTT. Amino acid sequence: CASSLVLGGAPDTQYF.

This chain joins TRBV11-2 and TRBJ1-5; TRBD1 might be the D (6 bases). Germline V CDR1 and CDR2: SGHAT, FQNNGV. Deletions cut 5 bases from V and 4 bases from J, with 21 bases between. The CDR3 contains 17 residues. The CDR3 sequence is CASSPGVLGGLNQPQHF. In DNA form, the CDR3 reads TGTGCCAGCAGCCCGGGAGTTCTCGGGGGCCTAAATCAGCCCCAGCATTTT.

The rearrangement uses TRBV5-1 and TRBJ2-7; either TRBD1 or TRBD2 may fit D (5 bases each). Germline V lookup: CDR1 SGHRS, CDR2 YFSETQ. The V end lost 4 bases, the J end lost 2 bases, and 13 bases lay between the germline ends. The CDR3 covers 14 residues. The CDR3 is CASSAGTGPYEQYF. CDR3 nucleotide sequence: TGCGCCAGCAGCGCCGGGACGGGGCCCTACGAGCAGTACTTC.

CDR3 nucleotide sequence: TGTGCCTGGAGTGTAACGGGACTAGCGGGACATGAGCAGTTCTTC. It codes for CAWSVTGLAGHEQFF. This chain uses TRBV30 with TRBJ2-1; TRBD2 matches 13 bases. Germline V gene lookup returns CDR1 GTSNPN and CDR2 SVGIG (reference sequence). V shed 0 bases and J 8 bases; nucleotides not matched to a gene: 4. This CDR3 is 15 amino acids long.

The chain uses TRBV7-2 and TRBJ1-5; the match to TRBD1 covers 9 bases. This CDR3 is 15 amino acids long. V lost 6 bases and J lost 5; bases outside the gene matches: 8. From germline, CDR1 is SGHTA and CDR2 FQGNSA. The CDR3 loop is CASSFKGQGYQPQHF. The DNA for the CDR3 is TGTGCCAGCAGTTTCAAAGGACAGGGGTATCAGCCCCAGCATTTT.

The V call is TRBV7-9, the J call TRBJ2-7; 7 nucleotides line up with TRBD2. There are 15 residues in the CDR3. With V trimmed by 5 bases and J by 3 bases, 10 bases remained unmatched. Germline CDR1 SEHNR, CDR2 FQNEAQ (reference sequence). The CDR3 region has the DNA TGTGCCAGCAGCCATGGACTAGGAGGCTACTACGAGCAGTACTTC. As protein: CASSHGLGGYYEQYF.

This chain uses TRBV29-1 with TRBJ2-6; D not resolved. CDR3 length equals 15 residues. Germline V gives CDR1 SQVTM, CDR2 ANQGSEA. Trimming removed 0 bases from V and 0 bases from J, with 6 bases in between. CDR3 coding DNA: TGCAGCGTTGAAGATCCCAGCTCTGGGGCCAACGTCCTGACTTTC. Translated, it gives CSVEDPSSGANVLTF.

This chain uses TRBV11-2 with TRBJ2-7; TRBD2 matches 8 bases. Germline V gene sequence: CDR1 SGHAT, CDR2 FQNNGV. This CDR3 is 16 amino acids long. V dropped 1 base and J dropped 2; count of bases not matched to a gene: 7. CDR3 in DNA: TGTGCCAGCAGCTTAGTGGTCGCGGGAGGAGCCTACGAGCAGTACTTC. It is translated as CASSLVVAGGAYEQYF.

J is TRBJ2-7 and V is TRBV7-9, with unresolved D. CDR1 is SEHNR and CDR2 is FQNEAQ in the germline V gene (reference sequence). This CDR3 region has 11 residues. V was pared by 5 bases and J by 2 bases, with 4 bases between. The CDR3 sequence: CASSHTYEQYF. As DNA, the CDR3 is TGTGCCAGCAGCCACACCTACGAGCAGTACTTC.

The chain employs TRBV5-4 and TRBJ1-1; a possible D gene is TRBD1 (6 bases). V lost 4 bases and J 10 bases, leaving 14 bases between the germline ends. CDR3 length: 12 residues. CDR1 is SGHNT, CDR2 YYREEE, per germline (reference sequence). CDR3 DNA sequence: TGTGCCAGCAGCCTGGGGGAAGGGGGAGCTTTCTTT. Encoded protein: CASSLGEGGAFF.

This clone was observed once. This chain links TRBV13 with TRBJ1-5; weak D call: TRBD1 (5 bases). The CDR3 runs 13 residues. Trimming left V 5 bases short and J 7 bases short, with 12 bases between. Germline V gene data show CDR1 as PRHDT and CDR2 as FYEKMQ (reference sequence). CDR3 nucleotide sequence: TGTGCCAGCAGCCTCCAGGGTAGCCAGCCCCAGCATTTT. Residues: CASSLQGSQPQHF. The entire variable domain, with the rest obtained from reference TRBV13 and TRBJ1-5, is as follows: AAGVIQSPRHLIKEKRETATLKCYPIPRHDTVYWYQQGPGQDPQFLISFYEKMQSDKGSIPDRFSAQQFSDYHSELNMSSLELGDSALYFCASSLQGSQPQHFGDGTRLSIL.

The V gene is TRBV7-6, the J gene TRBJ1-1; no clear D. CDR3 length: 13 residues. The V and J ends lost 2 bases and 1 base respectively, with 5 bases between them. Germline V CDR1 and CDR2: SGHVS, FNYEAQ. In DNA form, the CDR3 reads TGTGCCAGCAGCTTATACAAGAACACTGAAGCTTTCTTT. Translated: CASSLYKNTEAFF.

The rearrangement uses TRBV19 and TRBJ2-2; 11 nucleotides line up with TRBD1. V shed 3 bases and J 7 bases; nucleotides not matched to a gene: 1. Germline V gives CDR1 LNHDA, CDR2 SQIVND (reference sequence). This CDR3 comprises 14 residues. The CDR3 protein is CASSMGQGDGELFF. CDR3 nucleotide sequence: TGTGCCAGTAGTATGGGACAGGGGGACGGGGAGCTGTTTTTT.

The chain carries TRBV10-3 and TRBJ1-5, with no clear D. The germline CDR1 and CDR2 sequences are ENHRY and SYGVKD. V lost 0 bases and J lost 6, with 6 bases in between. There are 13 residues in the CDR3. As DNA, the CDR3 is TGTGCCATCAGTGAGTCTTTAGTTCAGCCCCAGCATTTT. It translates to CAISESLVQPQHF.

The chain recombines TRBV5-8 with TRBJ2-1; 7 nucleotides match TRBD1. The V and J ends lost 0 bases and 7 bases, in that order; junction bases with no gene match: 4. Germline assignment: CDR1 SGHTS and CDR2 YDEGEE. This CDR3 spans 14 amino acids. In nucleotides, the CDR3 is TGTGCCAGCAGCTTGGGACAGGGATTGAATGAGCAGTTCTTC. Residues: CASSLGQGLNEQFF.

The CDR3 nucleotides read TGTGCCAGCAGTTTACCCGGGCTACAGGGGGCCACTGAAGCTTTCTTT. This sequence encodes CASSLPGLQGATEAFF. The V gene is TRBV28, the J gene TRBJ1-1, with 9 bases lining up with TRBD1. The CDR3 runs 16 residues. The germline CDR1 and CDR2 sequences are MDHEN and SYDVKM. The ends lost 2 bases at V and 4 bases at J; junction bases unmatched: 8.

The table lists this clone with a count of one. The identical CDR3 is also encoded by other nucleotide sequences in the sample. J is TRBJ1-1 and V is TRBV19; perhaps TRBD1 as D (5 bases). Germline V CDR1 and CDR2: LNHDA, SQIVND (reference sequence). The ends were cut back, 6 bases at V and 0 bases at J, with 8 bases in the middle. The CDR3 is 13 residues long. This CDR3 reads CASRPTVNTEAFF. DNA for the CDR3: TGTGCCAGTAGGCCGACAGTGAACACTGAAGCTTTCTTT.

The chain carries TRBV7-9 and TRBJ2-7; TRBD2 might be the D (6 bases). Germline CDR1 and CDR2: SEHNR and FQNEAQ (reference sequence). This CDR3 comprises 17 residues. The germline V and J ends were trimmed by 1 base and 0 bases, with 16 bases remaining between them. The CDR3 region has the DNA TGTGCCAGCAGCTTAGGAGGGCGGCGGGATCTCTCCTACGAGCAGTACTTC. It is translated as CASSLGGRRDLSYEQYF.